These 3 T cell receptor beta chains were all obtained from the same sample, sequenced in a study of metastatic and nonmetastatic thyroid tumors. TCRdb re-called the PCR reads through MiXCR. The sample has 30,000 to 40,000 clones, roughly a fifth seen once. Among the patients, none had received any treatment before thyroid surgery. Sequencing was done on a sample of blood. The receptors shown here come from a female donor with papillary thyroid cancer or a benign thyroid nodule (not recorded which). Some clones in this sample may be carry-over from other donors' samples.

This clone appeared many times. The CDR3 reads CASSQDGQAGQPQHF. The CDR3 bases are TGTGCCAGCAGCCAAGATGGCCAGGCGGGTCAGCCCCAGCATTTT. The chain employs TRBV4-2 and TRBJ1-5; no definite D call. Germline values: CDR1 LGHNA, CDR2 YNFKEQ. Trimming took off 0 bases at V and 6 bases at J, with 12 bases between the two ends. This CDR3 contains 15 residues.

This clone was found a few times. The V and J genes are TRBV6-1 and TRBJ1-3; 7 positions agree with TRBD1. Trimming cost V 6 bases and J 6 bases; bases outside gene matches: 5. Germline-derived CDR1 and CDR2 are MNHNS and SASEGT. CDR3 length equals 13 residues. CDR3 DNA: TGTGCCAGCAGGCGAGGACAGGAAAACACCATATATTTT. This sequence encodes CASRRGQENTIYF.

There are many counts of this clone. Here the CDR3 DNA reads TGTGCCAGCAGTCTAGCGGACAGGGAAAACACTGAAGCTTTCTTT. As protein: CASSLADRENTEAFF. V is TRBV27 and J is TRBJ1-1; 8 bases fit TRBD1. The V segment lost 5 bases and the J segment 2 bases; nucleotides outside the gene matches: 7. There are 15 residues in the CDR3. Germline assignment: CDR1 MNHEY and CDR2 SMNVEV (reference sequence).